Below, 3 T cell receptor beta chains from the same sample are listed, as sequenced in a study of regulatory T cells in long-lasting Graves disease (dated by TCRdb to about 2021). In the paper's terms, the time point label means: newly diagnosed GD, antithyroid drugs for less than 3 months. For both TCR sequencing and RNA sequencing, RNA was extracted from PBMCs in TRIzol. To prepare the library, multiplex PCR was applied. For sequencing, an Illumina HiSeq 4000 was employed. TCR beta libraries were built with iRepertoire HTBI primers and Arm-PCR amplification of CDR3 regions. TCRdb ran its own pipeline on the public reads, namely fastp trimming at Q25 and MiXCR clone calling, and kept in-frame beta chains. CDR3 protein sequences are deduplicated, and each keeps its most common genes and DNA. In this sample the table shows about 560,000 distinct CDR3 sequences, approximately 16% of which occur a single time. Of the sample, about 12% is held by the ten largest clones.

These data also formed part of another study, on T cells in Graves' hyperthyroidism and ophthalmopathy.

The sample consisted of peripheral blood mononuclear cells (PBMCs), taken at new diagnosis, from a patient treated with antithyroid drugs. Every receptor here comes from a man between 18 and 29 years old with Graves disease. Donor details come from another sample of the same person, matched by shared clones.

The chain couples TRBV5-6 to TRBJ2-1; 7 positions match TRBD2. The V gene's germline CDR1 is SGHDT and CDR2 YYEEEE. The V gene end was trimmed by 3 bases and the J gene end by 6 bases; junction bases not matched to a gene: 9. CDR3 size: 15 residues. CDR3 protein: CASSSRGTQSNEQFF. The CDR3 DNA is TGTGCCAGCAGCTCGCGGGGGACGCAAAGCAATGAGCAGTTCTTC.

The CDR3: CSARDSVRNYGYTF. The DNA of the CDR3 is TGCAGTGCTAGGGACAGCGTTCGTAACTATGGCTACACCTTC. The J gene is TRBJ1-2, the V gene TRBV20-1; D may be TRBD1 (6 bases). Germline CDR1 is DFQATT and CDR2 is SNEGSKA (reference sequence). Trimming took 3 bases from V and 1 from J, leaving 12 bases between them. This CDR3 comprises 14 residues.

This clonotype was seen only a few times. The rearrangement links TRBV5-6 to TRBJ2-7, with D perhaps TRBD2 (6 bases). CDR3 length: 12 amino acids. Trimming removed 4 bases from V and 9 bases from J, with 14 bases in between. CDR1 is SGHDT and CDR2 is YYEEEE in the germline V gene. CDR3: CASSRRRGGQYF. The CDR3 bases are TGTGCCAGCAGCCGCCGGAGGGGAGGGCAGTACTTC.